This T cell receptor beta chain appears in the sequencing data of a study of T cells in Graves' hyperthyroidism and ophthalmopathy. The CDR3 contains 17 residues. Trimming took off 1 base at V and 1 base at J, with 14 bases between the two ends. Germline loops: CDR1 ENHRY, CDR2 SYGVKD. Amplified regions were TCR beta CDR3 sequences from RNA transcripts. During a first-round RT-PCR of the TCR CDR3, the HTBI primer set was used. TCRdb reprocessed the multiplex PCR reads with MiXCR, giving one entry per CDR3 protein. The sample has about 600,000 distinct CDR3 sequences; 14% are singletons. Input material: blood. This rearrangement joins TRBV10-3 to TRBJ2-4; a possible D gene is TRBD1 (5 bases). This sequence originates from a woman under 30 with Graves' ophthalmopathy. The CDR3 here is CAISEYPGPLAKNIQYF. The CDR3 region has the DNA TGTGCCATCAGTGAGTACCCAGGGCCTCTCGCCAAAAACATTCAGTACTTC.